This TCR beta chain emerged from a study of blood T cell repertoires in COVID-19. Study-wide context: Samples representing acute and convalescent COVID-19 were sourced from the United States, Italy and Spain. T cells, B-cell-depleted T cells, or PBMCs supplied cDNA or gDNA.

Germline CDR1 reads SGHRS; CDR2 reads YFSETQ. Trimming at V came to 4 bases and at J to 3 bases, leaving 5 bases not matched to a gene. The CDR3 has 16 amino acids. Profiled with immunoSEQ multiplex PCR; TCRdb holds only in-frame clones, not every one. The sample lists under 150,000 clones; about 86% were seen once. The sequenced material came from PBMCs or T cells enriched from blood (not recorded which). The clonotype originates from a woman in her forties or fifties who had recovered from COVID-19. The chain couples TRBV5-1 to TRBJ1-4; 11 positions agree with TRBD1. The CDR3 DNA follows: TGCGCCAGCAGCCCGGGACAGGGGGTGTCTAATGAAAAACTGTTTTTT. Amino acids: CASSPGQGVSNEKLFF.